The T cell receptor beta chain described here comes from a study of blood T cells in healthy people across ages. General study results and limits: Expanded clonotype changes were possibly confounded by unknown donor CMV status.

Around 10 milliliters of peripheral blood were drawn from each donor. The extraction recovered at least 5.5 micrograms of total RNA per sample. The CDR3 length is 19 residues. Trimming took 3 bases from V and 1 from J; bases not matched to a gene: 16. The V gene's germline CDR1 is DFQATT and CDR2 SNEGSKA (reference sequence). This clonotype appeared a few times. No antigen is known for it. Through a sample-barcoded 5' primer and a J-beta primer mix, a second PCR was run for 7 to 11 cycles. Each cDNA was tagged by a template-switch adaptor containing 12 random nucleotides. TCRdb recomputed calls from the 5' RACE reads with MiXCR, one row per CDR3 protein. The profile shows around 1.5 million distinct CDR3 sequences, roughly 32% of them singletons.

This sequence joins TRBV20-1 and TRBJ2-3; 10 nucleotides match TRBD2. The receptor's source is a woman aged 25 to 45 in good health. Sequencing input: blood. The CDR3 DNA sequence: TGCAGTGCTAGGAGCGGGGCTGATAGCGGGAGGACCCGCACAGATACGCAGTATTTT. Its translation is CSARSGADSGRTRTDTQYF.